The clone carrying this TCR beta chain occurred many times. This entry comes from a study of response to subunit inactivated influenza vaccine. MiXCR, run by TCRdb on the RT-PCR reads, gives a single entry per CDR3 protein. The data show 490,000 or so distinct CDR3 sequences, around 8% seen once. This CDR3 spans 15 amino acids. Germline loops: CDR1 DFQATT, CDR2 SNEGSKA (reference sequence). V was pared by 3 bases and J by 3 bases, with 14 bases between. V is TRBV20-1 and J is TRBJ2-2, with D tentatively TRBD1 or TRBD2 (5 bases each). The specimen was PBMCs from blood, collected around 25 months after vaccination. This clonotype was obtained from a man in his fifties or sixties who received an inactivated influenza vaccine. The CDR3 spells CSASSGTLDTGELFF. CDR3 bases: TGCAGTGCTAGCTCCGGGACCCTGGACACCGGGGAGCTGTTTTTT.